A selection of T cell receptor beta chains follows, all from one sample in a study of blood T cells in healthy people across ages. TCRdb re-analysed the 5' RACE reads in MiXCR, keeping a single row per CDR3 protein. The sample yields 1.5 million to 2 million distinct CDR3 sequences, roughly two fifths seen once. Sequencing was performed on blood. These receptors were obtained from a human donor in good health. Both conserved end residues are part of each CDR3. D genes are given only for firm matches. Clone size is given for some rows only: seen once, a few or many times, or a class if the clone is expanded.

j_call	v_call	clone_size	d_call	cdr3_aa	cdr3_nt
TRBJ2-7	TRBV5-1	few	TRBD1	CASSLRTGISSYEQYF	TGCGCCAGCAGCCTAAGGACAGGGATAAGCTCCTACGAGCAGTACTTC
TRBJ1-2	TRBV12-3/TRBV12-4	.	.	CASIGEGDYGYTF	TGTGCCAGCATCGGCGAGGGGGACTATGGCTACACCTTC
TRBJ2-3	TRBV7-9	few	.	CASSSPLGRPTDTQYF	TGTGCCAGCAGCTCCCCCCTGGGGAGACCCACAGATACGCAGTATTTT
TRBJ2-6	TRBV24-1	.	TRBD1	CATSDSGQGSVWANVPTF	TGTGCCACCAGTGACTCGGGACAGGGGTCGGTATGGGCCAACGTCCCGACTTTC
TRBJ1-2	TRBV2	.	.	CASSVGDYNYGYTF	TGTGCCAGCAGTGTCGGGGACTATAACTATGGCTACACCTTC
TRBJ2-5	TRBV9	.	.	CASSASIGGTQYF	TGTGCCAGCAGCGCCAGCATCGGTGGGACCCAGTACTTC
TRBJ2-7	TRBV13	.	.	CASRHSGQPSEQYF	TGTGCCAGCAGGCATTCTGGACAGCCGAGCGAGCAGTACTTC
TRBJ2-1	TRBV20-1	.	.	CSAYPGHNNNEQFF	TGCAGTGCTTATCCGGGACATAACAACAATGAGCAGTTCTTC
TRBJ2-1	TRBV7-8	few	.	CASSSKDGSSYNEQFF	TGTGCCAGCAGCTCCAAAGACGGGAGCTCCTACAATGAGCAGTTCTTC
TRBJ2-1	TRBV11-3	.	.	CASSPTRRDEQFF	TGTGCCAGCAGCCCCACCCGGAGGGATGAGCAGTTCTTC
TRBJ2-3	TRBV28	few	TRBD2	CASRASTSRDRTDTQYF	TGTGCCAGCAGAGCCTCGACTAGCAGGGATCGCACAGATACGCAGTATTTT
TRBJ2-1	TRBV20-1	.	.	CSAGKKAQGIINEQFF	TGCAGTGCTGGAAAGAAGGCTCAGGGAATAATCAATGAGCAGTTCTTC
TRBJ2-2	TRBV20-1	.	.	CSAMGGPWSTGELFF	TGCAGTGCTATGGGGGGCCCCTGGAGCACCGGGGAGCTGTTTTTT
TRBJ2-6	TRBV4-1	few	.	CASSQEGSTLSGANVLTF	TGCGCCAGCAGCCAAGAGGGGTCTACCCTTTCTGGGGCCAACGTCCTGACTTTC
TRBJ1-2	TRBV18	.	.	CASSPRRVLHGYTF	TGTGCCAGCTCACCGAGAAGGGTTTTACATGGCTACACCTTC
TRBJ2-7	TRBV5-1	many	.	CASSLGGSPYEQYF	TGCGCCAGCAGCTTGGGAGGATCTCCCTACGAGCAGTACTTC
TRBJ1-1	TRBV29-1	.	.	CSVSGVNTEAFF	TGCAGCGTATCAGGGGTGAACACTGAAGCTTTCTTT
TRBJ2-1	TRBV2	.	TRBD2	CASSAPRTSGGAGEQFF	TGTGCCAGCAGTGCACCCCGGACTAGCGGGGGGGCAGGAGAGCAGTTCTTC
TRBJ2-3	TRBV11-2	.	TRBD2	CASSTSSGGAFVTDTQYF	TGTGCCAGCAGCACATCTAGCGGGGGGGCCTTTGTGACAGATACGCAGTATTTT
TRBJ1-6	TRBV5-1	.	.	CASSLEQNNSPLHF	TGCGCCAGCAGCTTGGAACAGAATAATTCACCCCTCCACTTT
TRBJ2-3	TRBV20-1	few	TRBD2	CSANLGAGGSTDTQYF	TGCAGTGCTAATCTAGGCGCGGGGGGGAGCACAGATACGCAGTATTTT
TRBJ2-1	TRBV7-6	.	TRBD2	CASSARPGLAGAGEQFF	TGTGCCAGCAGCGCTAGGCCGGGACTAGCGGGGGCCGGTGAGCAGTTCTTC
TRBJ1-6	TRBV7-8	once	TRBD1	CASSLSGTGTSPLHF	TGTGCCAGCAGCTTATCTGGGACAGGGACCTCACCCCTCCACTTT
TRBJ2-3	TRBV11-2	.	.	CASRDNSTDTQYF	TGTGCCAGCAGGGATAATAGCACAGATACGCAGTATTTT
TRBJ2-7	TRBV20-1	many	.	CSAEDSYEQYF	TGCAGTGCTGAAGACAGCTACGAGCAGTACTTC
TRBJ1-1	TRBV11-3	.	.	CASSRAGIHTEAFF	TGTGCCAGCAGCCGGGCGGGGATCCACACTGAAGCTTTCTTT
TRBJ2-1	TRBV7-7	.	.	CASSRSHGGDYNEQFF	TGTGCTAGCAGCCGATCGCACGGGGGAGACTACAATGAGCAGTTCTTC
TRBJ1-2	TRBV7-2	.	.	CASSLPSGTNYGYTF	TGTGCCAGCAGCCTCCCCTCAGGCACGAATTATGGCTACACCTTC
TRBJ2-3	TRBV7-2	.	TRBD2	CASSLSGGLATDTQYF	TGTGCCAGCAGCCTTAGCGGGGGGCTGGCCACAGATACGCAGTATTTT
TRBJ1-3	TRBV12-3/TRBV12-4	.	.	CASSPWGLSGNTIYF	TGTGCCAGCAGCCCCTGGGGCCTCTCAGGGAACACCATATATTTT